This T cell receptor beta chain was captured in a study of blood T cell repertoires in COVID-19 (TCRdb year 2020). For context, the study as a whole: Collaborator samples came from the United States, Italy and Spain and covered acute and convalescent phases of COVID-19. The samples were drawn from two sources: the first 160 participants of the ongoing ImmuneRACE study, and 1,200 or so subjects contributed by 6 global collaborators. The repertoires were released in a freely available public database intended as a resource for research on the immune response to SARS-CoV-2. The prospective study material was composed of cDNA or gDNA derived from T cells, B-cell-depleted T cells, or PBMCs. The dataset comprised deeply sampled blood TCRbeta repertoires from subjects exposed to, actively infected with, or recovered from COVID-19. A de-identified subject ID, COVID-19 status, age in years and sex were almost always included in the sample metadata. Where available, HLA class I and class II types were obtained from metadata supplied by the sample provider rather than from assay-based typing.

What the work shows at the level of the full study, not this receptor alone: The quantity of clinical and demographic metadata differed by source and by participant and was supplied without curation.

TCRbeta CDR3 regions were amplified from genomic DNA by means of the immunoSEQ Assay, a bias-controlled multiplex PCR. Regarding the original processing steps: Nucleated cell counts per sample were estimated from amplification of reference gene primers within the assay. Sequence reads were collapsed and filtered to measure the absolute abundance of every unique TCRbeta CDR3 rearrangement. For each sample, productive Simpson clonality was calculated by taking the square root of Simpson's diversity index across productive rearrangements. Entries here come from immuneACCESS through TCRdb and include only in-frame sequences with V and J called. Some clones fail to appear in such tables; in the studies checked, an unresolved V gene covers under half of the shortfall, and the cause of the remainder is unknown. The DNA was the basis for D and trimming; V, J and clone size are from that table. Here the sample has 200,000 to 250,000 clones; about 89% occur a single time. The top ten clones comprise under 7.5% of the sample.

The CDR3 numbers 14 residues from cysteine through phenylalanine. The entry retains the CDR3 DNA only, 42 bases that are in frame from base 1. In the germline V gene (reference sequence), CDR1 corresponds to SSHAT and CDR2 to FNYEAQ. On this clone: No cognate antigen has been identified for it. The junction differs from germline at one of its ends, possibly a read error.

A second Seattle source provided samples from volunteer blood donors who had recovered from COVID-19. Each collaborating institution followed its own protocols to collect whole blood in K2EDTA tubes. Collaborator samples were shipped for TCRbeta analysis as frozen whole blood, isolated PBMCs, or DNA extracted from either sample type. This clonotype was sampled from a man aged 55-75 years who had recovered from COVID-19. The sequencing sample was made of peripheral blood. The V gene is TRBV7-7 and the J gene is TRBJ2-2; TRBD1 is perhaps the D gene, given 5 matching bases. The bases read TGTGCTAGCAGCTTGATAGGGGTCACCGGGGAGCTGTTTTTT. Its amino acids are CASSLIGVTGELFF.